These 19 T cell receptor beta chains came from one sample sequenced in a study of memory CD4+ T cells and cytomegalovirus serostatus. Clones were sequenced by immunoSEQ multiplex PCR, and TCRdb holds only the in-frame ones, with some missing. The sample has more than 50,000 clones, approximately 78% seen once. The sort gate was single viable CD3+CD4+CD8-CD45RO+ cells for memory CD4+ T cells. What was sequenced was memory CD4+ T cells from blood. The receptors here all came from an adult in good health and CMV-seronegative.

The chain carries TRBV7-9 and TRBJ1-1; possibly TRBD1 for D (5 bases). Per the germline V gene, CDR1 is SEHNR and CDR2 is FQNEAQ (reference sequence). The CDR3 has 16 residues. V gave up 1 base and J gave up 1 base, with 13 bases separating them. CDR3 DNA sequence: TGTGCCAGCAGCTTAGTCCCGGGACCGAGGAACACTGAAGCTTTCTTT. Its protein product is CASSLVPGPRNTEAFF.

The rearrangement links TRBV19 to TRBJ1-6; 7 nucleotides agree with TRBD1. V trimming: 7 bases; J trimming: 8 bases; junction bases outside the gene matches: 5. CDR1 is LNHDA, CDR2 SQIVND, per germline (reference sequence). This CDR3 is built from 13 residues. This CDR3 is CASTDRVHSPLHF. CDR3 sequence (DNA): TGTGCCAGTACCGACAGGGTACATTCACCCCTCCACTTT.

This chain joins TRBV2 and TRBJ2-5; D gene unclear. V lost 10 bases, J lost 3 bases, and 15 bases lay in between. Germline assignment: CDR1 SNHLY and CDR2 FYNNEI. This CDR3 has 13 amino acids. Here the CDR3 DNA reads TGTGCCATTAAGATTAGGGAAGAAGAGACCCAGTACTTC. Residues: CAIKIREEETQYF.

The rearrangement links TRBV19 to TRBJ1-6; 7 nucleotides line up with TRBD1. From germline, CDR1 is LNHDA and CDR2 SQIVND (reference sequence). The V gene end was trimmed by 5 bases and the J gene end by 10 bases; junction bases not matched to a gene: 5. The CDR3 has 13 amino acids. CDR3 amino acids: CASSSTGESPLHF. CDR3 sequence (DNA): TGTGCCAGTAGTTCCACAGGGGAATCACCCCTCCACTTT.

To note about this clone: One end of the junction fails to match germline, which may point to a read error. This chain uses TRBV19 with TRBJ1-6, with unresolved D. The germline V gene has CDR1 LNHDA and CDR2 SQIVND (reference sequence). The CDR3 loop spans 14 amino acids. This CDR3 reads CASSVIGDSSSLHF. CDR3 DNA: TGTGCCAGTAGCGTTATCGGGGATAGTTCATCCCTCCACTTT.

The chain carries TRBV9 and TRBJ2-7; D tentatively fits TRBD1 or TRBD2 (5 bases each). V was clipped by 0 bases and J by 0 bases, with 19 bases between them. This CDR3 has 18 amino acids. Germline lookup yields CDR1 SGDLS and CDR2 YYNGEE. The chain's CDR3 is CASSVAESGAHSSYEQYF. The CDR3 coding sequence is TGTGCCAGCAGCGTAGCTGAATCCGGGGCCCACAGCTCCTACGAGCAGTACTTC.

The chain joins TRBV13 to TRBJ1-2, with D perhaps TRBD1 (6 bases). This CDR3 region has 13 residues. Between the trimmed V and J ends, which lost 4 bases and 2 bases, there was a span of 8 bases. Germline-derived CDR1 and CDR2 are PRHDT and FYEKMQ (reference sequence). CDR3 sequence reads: CASSSQGNYGYTF. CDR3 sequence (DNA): TGTGCCAGCAGCTCTCAGGGGAACTATGGCTACACCTTC.

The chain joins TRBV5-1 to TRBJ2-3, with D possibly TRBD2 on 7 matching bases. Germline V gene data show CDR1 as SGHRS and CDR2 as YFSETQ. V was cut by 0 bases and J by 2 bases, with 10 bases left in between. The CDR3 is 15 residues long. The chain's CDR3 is CASSLDGGPTDTQYF. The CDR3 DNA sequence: TGCGCCAGCAGCTTGGACGGGGGGCCCACAGATACGCAGTATTTT.

The CDR3 reads CASSLRQGPYEQYF. CDR3 in DNA: TGTGCCAGCAGCCTACGACAGGGGCCCTACGAGCAGTACTTC. The chain links TRBV6-6 to TRBJ2-7; 8 bases line up with TRBD1. Germline assignment: CDR1 MNHNY and CDR2 SVGAGI (reference sequence). CDR3 size: 14 residues. V trimming: 6 bases; J trimming: 2 bases; junction bases outside the gene matches: 6.

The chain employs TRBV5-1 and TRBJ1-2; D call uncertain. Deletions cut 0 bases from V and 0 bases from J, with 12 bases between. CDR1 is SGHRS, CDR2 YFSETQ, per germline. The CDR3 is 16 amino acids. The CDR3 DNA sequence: TGCGCCAGCAGCTTGGTTGGTGGCAGTTCTAACTATGGCTACACCTTC. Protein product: CASSLVGGSSNYGYTF.

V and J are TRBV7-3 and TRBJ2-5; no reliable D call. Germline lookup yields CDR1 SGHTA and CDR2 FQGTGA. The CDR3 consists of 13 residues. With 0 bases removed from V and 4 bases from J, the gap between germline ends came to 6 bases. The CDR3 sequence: CASSLTWSETQYF. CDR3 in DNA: TGTGCCAGCAGCTTAACTTGGTCAGAGACCCAGTACTTC.

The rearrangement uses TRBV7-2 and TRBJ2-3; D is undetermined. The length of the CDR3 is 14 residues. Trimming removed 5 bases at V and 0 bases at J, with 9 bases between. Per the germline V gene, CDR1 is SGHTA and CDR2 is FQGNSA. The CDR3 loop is CASSVGFSTDTQYF. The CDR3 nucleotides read TGTGCCAGCAGCGTGGGGTTCAGCACAGATACGCAGTATTTT.

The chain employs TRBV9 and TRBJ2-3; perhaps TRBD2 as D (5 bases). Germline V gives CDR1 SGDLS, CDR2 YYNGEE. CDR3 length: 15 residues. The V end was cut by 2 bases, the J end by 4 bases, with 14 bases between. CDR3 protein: CASSVRSWESDTQYF. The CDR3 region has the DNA TGTGCCAGCAGCGTTCGATCCTGGGAGTCAGATACGCAGTATTTT.

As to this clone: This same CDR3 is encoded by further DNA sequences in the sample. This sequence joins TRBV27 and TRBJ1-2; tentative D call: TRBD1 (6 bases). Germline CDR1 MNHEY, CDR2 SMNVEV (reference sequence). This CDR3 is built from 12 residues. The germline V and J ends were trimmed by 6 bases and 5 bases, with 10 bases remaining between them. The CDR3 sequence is CASSPQGYGYTF. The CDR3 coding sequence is TGTGCCAGCAGCCCACAGGGATATGGCTACACCTTC.

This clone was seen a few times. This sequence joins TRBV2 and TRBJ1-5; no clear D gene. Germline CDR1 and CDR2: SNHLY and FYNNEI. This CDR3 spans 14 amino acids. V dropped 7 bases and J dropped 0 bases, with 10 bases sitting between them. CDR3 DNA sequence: TGTGCCAGCACCCGGGATACTAGCAATCAGCCCCAGCATTTT. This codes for CASTRDTSNQPQHF.

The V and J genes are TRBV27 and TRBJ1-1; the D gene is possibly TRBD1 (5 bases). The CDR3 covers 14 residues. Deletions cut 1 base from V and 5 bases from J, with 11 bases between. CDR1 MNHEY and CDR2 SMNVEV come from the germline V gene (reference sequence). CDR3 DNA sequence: TGTGCCAGCAGTTTATTCTCTCAGGGTACTGAAGCTTTCTTT. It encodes CASSLFSQGTEAFF.

CDR3 loop: CASSLLFGSNQPQHF. DNA of the CDR3: TGTGCCAGCAGCTTGTTGTTCGGTAGCAATCAGCCCCAGCATTTT. The genes are TRBV5-6 and TRBJ1-5; D unclear. The CDR3 covers 15 residues. In germline, CDR1 is SGHDT, CDR2 YYEEEE. V gave up 1 base and J gave up 0 bases, with 8 bases separating them.

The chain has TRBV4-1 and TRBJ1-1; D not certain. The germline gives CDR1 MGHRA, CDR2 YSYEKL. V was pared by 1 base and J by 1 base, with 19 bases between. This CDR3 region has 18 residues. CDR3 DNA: TGCGCCAGCAGCCAAGGCGACGTTTTGGGGAGCGGGAACACTGAAGCTTTCTTT. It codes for CASSQGDVLGSGNTEAFF.

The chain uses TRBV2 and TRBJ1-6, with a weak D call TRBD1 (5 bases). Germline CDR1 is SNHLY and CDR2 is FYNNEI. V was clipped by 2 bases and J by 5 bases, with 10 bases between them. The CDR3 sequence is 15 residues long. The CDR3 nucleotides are TGTGCCAGCAGTGAAATGCGGGGCAATAATTCACCCCTCCACTTT. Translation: CASSEMRGNNSPLHF.